This T cell receptor (beta chain) was obtained from a study of Ad26.COV2.S vaccination and SARS-CoV-2 variants. Study-wide context: Participant was drawn from the COV1001 Ad26.COV2.S trial arm. Ad26.COV2.S shots went into the muscle once or twice, 56 days apart. Study-wide findings and caveats: Vaccine recipients and placebo recipients showed similar non-spike TCR breadth. Substantial breadth was reported for post-vaccination spike-specific CD8+ and CD4+ T cells.

Trimming took 3 bases from V and 4 from J, leaving 10 bases between them. The CDR3 is 14 residues long. CDR1 is SGHAT, CDR2 FQNNGV, per germline. Concerning this clone: What it recognizes is unknown.

Profiling relied on immunoSEQ multiplex PCR, and the TCRdb table lists in-frame clones only, not all of them. In the table there are some 350,000 clones, 85% to 90% of which are singletons. Treatment: over 15 received Ad26.COV2.S at low or high dose, single or two shots; roughly five received placebo; per-sample allocation not given. Day 63 after the first injection of vaccine or placebo was the sampling time. The TCR sequence derives from a person between 18 and 65 years old who received the Ad26.COV2.S COVID-19 vaccine or a placebo. The material sequenced was peripheral blood, taken in a trial of Ad26.COV2.S vaccine versus placebo. The rearrangement uses TRBV11-2 and TRBJ1-5, with D maybe TRBD1 (5 bases). The CDR3 coding sequence is TGTGCCAGCAGCTTGGGGCGGGGGAATCAGCCCCAGCATTTT. It yields the protein CASSLGRGNQPQHF.